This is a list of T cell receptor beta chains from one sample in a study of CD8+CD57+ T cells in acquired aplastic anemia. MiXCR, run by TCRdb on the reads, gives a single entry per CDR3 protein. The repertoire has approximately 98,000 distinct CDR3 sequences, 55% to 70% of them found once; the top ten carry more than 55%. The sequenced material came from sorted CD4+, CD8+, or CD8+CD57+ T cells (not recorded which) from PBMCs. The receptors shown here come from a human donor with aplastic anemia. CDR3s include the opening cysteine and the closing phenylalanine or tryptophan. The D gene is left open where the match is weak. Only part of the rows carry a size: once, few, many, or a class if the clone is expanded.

DNA: TGCAGCGTTGTAGGTTCTGGAAACACCATATATTTT
CDR3: CSVVGSGNTIYF
D: -
size: -
J: TRBJ1-3
V: TRBV29-1

DNA: TGTGCCATCAGTCCTGGACAGGGTAACTATGGCTACACCTTC
CDR3: CAISPGQGNYGYTF
D: TRBD1
size: medium-sized
J: TRBJ1-2
V: TRBV10-3

DNA: TGCGCCAGCATCTGGGACATAGGGAACACCGGGGAGCTGTTTTTT
CDR3: CASIWDIGNTGELFF
D: -
size: once
J: TRBJ2-2
V: TRBV4-1

DNA: TGCAGTGCTAGAGATCCCCCCGTTAGCGGGGGGTATGACACCGGGGAGCTGTTTTTT
CDR3: CSARDPPVSGGYDTGELFF
D: TRBD2
size: -
J: TRBJ2-2
V: TRBV20-1

DNA: TGTGCCAGCAGCTTACAGGCAGGGTCGGGTAATTCACCCCTCCACTTT
CDR3: CASSLQAGSGNSPLHF
D: -
size: -
J: TRBJ1-6
V: TRBV7-8

DNA: TGTGCCAGCAGTTATGGGGGGCGAGAGACCCAGTACTTC
CDR3: CASSYGGRETQYF
D: -
size: -
J: TRBJ2-5
V: TRBV12-3/TRBV12-4

DNA: TGTGCCAGCAGTGGGGCACGGGACAGGATAAGCCACGAGCAGTACTTC
CDR3: CASSGARDRISHEQYF
D: TRBD1
size: -
J: TRBJ2-7
V: TRBV2

DNA: TGTGCCAGCAGCTTAGGGGGGCTGAGCACAGATACGCAGTATTTT
CDR3: CASSLGGLSTDTQYF
D: -
size: -
J: TRBJ2-3
V: TRBV7-9

DNA: TGTGCCAGCAGTCTAGCGGGAGTAGAAGAGACCCAGTACTTC
CDR3: CASSLAGVEETQYF
D: TRBD2
size: many
J: TRBJ2-5
V: TRBV5-6

DNA: TGTGCCAGCAGTGTAGCGGGGGGGGCCTCTGGGGCCAACGTCCTGACTTTC
CDR3: CASSVAGGASGANVLTF
D: TRBD2
size: many
J: TRBJ2-6
V: TRBV6-1

DNA: TGCAGTGCTAGGGACAGGGTTACGGTGAACACTGAAGCTTTCTTT
CDR3: CSARDRVTVNTEAFF
D: TRBD1
size: -
J: TRBJ1-1
V: TRBV20-1

DNA: TGTGCCACCAGCAGAGTTCTAGCGGGGGGGCGAGATACGCAGTATTTT
CDR3: CATSRVLAGGRDTQYF
D: TRBD2
size: once
J: TRBJ2-3
V: TRBV24-1

DNA: TGCAGCGTTAGGACAGGCGGCTACGAGCAGTACTTC
CDR3: CSVRTGGYEQYF
D: TRBD1
size: -
J: TRBJ2-7
V: TRBV29-1

DNA: TGTGCTAGTGGCCAAGGACTCGGCGGCTACACCTTC
CDR3: CASGQGLGGYTF
D: -
size: -
J: TRBJ1-2
V: TRBV12-5

DNA: TGTGCCAGCAGCCCAGACCCGGAGGGGGAGACCCAGTACTTC
CDR3: CASSPDPEGETQYF
D: -
size: -
J: TRBJ2-5
V: TRBV2

DNA: TGTGCCAGCAGTCCCCGGGGACCCCCCTACAATGAGCAGTTCTTC
CDR3: CASSPRGPPYNEQFF
D: -
size: -
J: TRBJ2-1
V: TRBV7-6

DNA: TGCAGTGCTAGCCGGGGCGGGAGCACAACAGATACGCAGTATTTT
CDR3: CSASRGGSTTDTQYF
D: TRBD2
size: -
J: TRBJ2-3
V: TRBV20-1

DNA: TGTGCCAGCAGCGTAGCCGCAGGGAGTAAGAATTCACCCCTCCACTTT
CDR3: CASSVAAGSKNSPLHF
D: -
size: -
J: TRBJ1-6
V: TRBV9

DNA: TGCGCCAGCAGCCGAGGGACAGGGGGCGGTTTGGACACTGAAGCTTTCTTT
CDR3: CASSRGTGGGLDTEAFF
D: TRBD1
size: many
J: TRBJ1-1
V: TRBV4-1

DNA: TGTGCCAGTAGCGACAGGGGGCGGAACTATGGCTACACCTTC
CDR3: CASSDRGRNYGYTF
D: TRBD1
size: many
J: TRBJ1-2
V: TRBV19

DNA: TGTGCCAGCAGCACGTCACAGGGTTTTAACTATGGCTACACCTTC
CDR3: CASSTSQGFNYGYTF
D: -
size: -
J: TRBJ1-2
V: TRBV7-9

DNA: TGTGCCAGCAGCAAATCCTACGAGCAGTACTTC
CDR3: CASSKSYEQYF
D: -
size: -
J: TRBJ2-7
V: TRBV7-8

DNA: TGTGCCAGCAGCCAAGTTGGACCGGACACTGAAGCTTTCTTT
CDR3: CASSQVGPDTEAFF
D: -
size: -
J: TRBJ1-1
V: TRBV4-2

DNA: TGTGCCAGTAGTATAGTCGCAGGGCGTCAGCAGTACTTC
CDR3: CASSIVAGRQQYF
D: -
size: -
J: TRBJ2-7
V: TRBV19

DNA: TGTGCCAGCAGTCCACACGGGACATCTGAAAAACTGTTTTTT
CDR3: CASSPHGTSEKLFF
D: -
size: -
J: TRBJ1-4
V: TRBV7-2

DNA: TGCAGTGCTAGCCCGTCGGGGGGGGCGAGAAATCAGCCCCAGCATTTT
CDR3: CSASPSGGARNQPQHF
D: -
size: -
J: TRBJ1-5
V: TRBV20-1

DNA: TGCAGTCCAAAAGGTGACTGGGGTGAGCAGTTCTTC
CDR3: CSPKGDWGEQFF
D: -
size: -
J: TRBJ2-1
V: TRBV20-1

DNA: TGTGCCAGCATTCGTCCGGGACAGGGGATCGGCAATCAGCCCCAGCATTTT
CDR3: CASIRPGQGIGNQPQHF
D: TRBD1
size: -
J: TRBJ1-5
V: TRBV13

DNA: TGCAGTGCCTCGACAGGGCCAAATCAGCCCCAGCATTTT
CDR3: CSASTGPNQPQHF
D: TRBD1
size: -
J: TRBJ1-5
V: TRBV20-1

DNA: TGCGGATTAAGGACAGAACTCTACGAGCAGTACTTC
CDR3: CGLRTELYEQYF
D: -
size: -
J: TRBJ2-7
V: TRBV20-1

DNA: TGCAGTGCTAGTGCAGCGGGAGTGGAGACCCAGTACTTC
CDR3: CSASAAGVETQYF
D: TRBD2
size: -
J: TRBJ2-5
V: TRBV20-1

DNA: TGTGCCCGACAAGAGACAGGGGTTGAGGCGGACACCGGGGAGCTGTTTTTT
CDR3: CARQETGVEADTGELFF
D: TRBD1
size: -
J: TRBJ2-2
V: TRBV10-3

DNA: TGCAGTGCTAGAGGGGGGACCTATAATTCACCCCTCCACTTT
CDR3: CSARGGTYNSPLHF
D: -
size: -
J: TRBJ1-6
V: TRBV20-1

DNA: TGTGCCAGCAGCTATGACAGTCGCCCTGGAAACACCATATATTTT
CDR3: CASSYDSRPGNTIYF
D: -
size: -
J: TRBJ1-3
V: TRBV12-3/TRBV12-4

DNA: TGTGCCACCAGTGATTTAACACAGACCCAGTACTTC
CDR3: CATSDLTQTQYF
D: -
size: -
J: TRBJ2-5
V: TRBV24-1

DNA: TGTGCCACCAGCGGCTTCGGGGGGCGCGGTAATTCACCCCTCCACTTT
CDR3: CATSGFGGRGNSPLHF
D: -
size: -
J: TRBJ1-6
V: TRBV15

DNA: TGTGCTAGCAGATTAGCGGGGGAAGAGACCCAGTACTTC
CDR3: CASRLAGEETQYF
D: TRBD2
size: few
J: TRBJ2-5
V: TRBV7-7

DNA: TGTGCCAGTAGTACAAGCGGTGGAGGCACCAACTATGGCTACACCTTC
CDR3: CASSTSGGGTNYGYTF
D: -
size: -
J: TRBJ1-2
V: TRBV19

DNA: TGTGCCAGTAGTGCAGGGACCATAATGACAGATACGCAGTATTTT
CDR3: CASSAGTIMTDTQYF
D: -
size: -
J: TRBJ2-3
V: TRBV19

DNA: TGTGCCAGTAGTATACGTTCGGGACAGGGTAATTCACCCCTCCACTTT
CDR3: CASSIRSGQGNSPLHF
D: TRBD1
size: -
J: TRBJ1-6
V: TRBV19

DNA: TGTGCCATCAGTGAGTCGAAAAGGGATGAAGCTTTCTTT
CDR3: CAISESKRDEAFF
D: -
size: -
J: TRBJ1-1
V: TRBV10-3

DNA: TGCAGTGCTAGTCGCCCGGTGGACGAGCAGTACTTC
CDR3: CSASRPVDEQYF
D: -
size: -
J: TRBJ2-7
V: TRBV20-1

DNA: TGTGCCGGTAGTATCTGGACTAGCGGGTACAATGAGCAGTTCTTC
CDR3: CAGSIWTSGYNEQFF
D: TRBD2
size: -
J: TRBJ2-1
V: TRBV19

DNA: TGTGCCAGCAGCCCAGGGACAGGCAACTCCTACGAGCAGTACTTC
CDR3: CASSPGTGNSYEQYF
D: TRBD1
size: -
J: TRBJ2-7
V: TRBV7-8

DNA: TGTGCCAGCAGTGGGGCAGGGGGCGCGATCGGGGAGCTGTTTTTT
CDR3: CASSGAGGAIGELFF
D: TRBD1
size: -
J: TRBJ2-2
V: TRBV2

DNA: TGTGCCAGCAGTTCAGGACAGGGTATGGGCTACACCTTC
CDR3: CASSSGQGMGYTF
D: TRBD1
size: -
J: TRBJ1-2
V: TRBV28

DNA: TGTGCCAGCACCGGGACAGAGAGTTCACCCCTCCGCTTT
CDR3: CASTGTESSPLRF
D: TRBD1
size: once
J: TRBJ1-6
V: TRBV19

DNA: TGTGCCACCATAGCCCGAGGGGCGGACGAGACCCAGTTCTTC
CDR3: CATIARGADETQFF
D: -
size: -
J: TRBJ2-1
V: TRBV15

DNA: TGTGCCAGTAGTAAGGGACAGGGGGCTAACTACGAGCAGTACTTC
CDR3: CASSKGQGANYEQYF
D: TRBD1
size: -
J: TRBJ2-7
V: TRBV19

DNA: TGTGCCAGCAGGGTTAGCTCACCCCTCCACTTT
CDR3: CASRVSSPLHF
D: -
size: -
J: TRBJ1-6
V: TRBV2

DNA: TGTGCCATCAGTGAGGCCTACAATGAGCAGTTCTTC
CDR3: CAISEAYNEQFF
D: -
size: -
J: TRBJ2-1
V: TRBV10-3

DNA: TGCAGTGCTGAATCTGCCCCGGGACAGATCGCCTATGGCTACACCTTC
CDR3: CSAESAPGQIAYGYTF
D: TRBD1
size: -
J: TRBJ1-2
V: TRBV20-1